These T cell receptor beta chains were read from a single sample in a study of identifying expanded T cells in peripheral blood. Assay used: immunoSEQ multiplex PCR; TCRdb lists only in-frame clones, some missing. The sample includes under 95,000 clones, 89% of them seen just once. Sequenced material: blood. The source is a person between 18 and 75 years old in good health. CDR3s include the opening cysteine and the closing phenylalanine or tryptophan. D genes are given only for firm matches. Clone size is not always given. Where it is, it says once, few, many or a class for expanded clones.

clone_size,d_call,v_call,j_call,cdr3_length,cdr3_nt,cdr3_aa
once,NA,TRBV5-4,TRBJ2-7,13,TGTGCCAGCAGCGCAGGGCCCGTCTACGAGCAGTACTTC,CASSAGPVYEQYF
NA,TRBD1,TRBV6-5,TRBJ2-2,15,TGTGCCAGCAGTCTAGGGACAGGGGGTACCGGGGAGCTGTTTTTT,CASSLGTGGTGELFF
NA,NA,TRBV28,TRBJ1-2,12,TGTGCCAGCAGTCCCCGGGCCTATGGCTACACCTTC,CASSPRAYGYTF
NA,NA,TRBV5-6,TRBJ1-5,13,TGTGCCAGCAGCTCGGACAGAGGGCAGCCCCAGCATTTT,CASSSDRGQPQHF
NA,NA,TRBV21-1,TRBJ1-2,17,TGTGCCAGCAGCAACGGGACAGGGCCATTCTTTAACTATGGCTACACCTTC,CASSNGTGPFFNYGYTF
NA,NA,TRBV11-3,TRBJ2-2,12,TGTGCCAGCAGCAGATGGACCGGGGAGCTGTTTTTT,CASSRWTGELFF
NA,TRBD2,TRBV2,TRBJ2-7,12,TGTGCCAGCGCTAGCGGGATCTACGAGCAGTACTTC,CASASGIYEQYF
NA,NA,TRBV18,TRBJ2-7,16,TGTGCCAGCTCACCAATGGGGGCAGGAAGCTCCTACGAGCAGTACTTC,CASSPMGAGSSYEQYF
NA,NA,TRBV28,TRBJ2-2,15,TGTGCCAGCAGTTTAGGGCATCAAGCCACCGGGGAGCTGTTTTTT,CASSLGHQATGELFF
NA,NA,TRBV12-5,TRBJ1-3,17,TGTGCTAGTGGTTTGGCGGGGGGCACTAAATCTGGAAACACCATATATTTT,CASGLAGGTKSGNTIYF
NA,TRBD1,TRBV14,TRBJ2-1,17,TGTGCCAGCAGCCAAAAAGCCGGGACAGGAGCAATGTATGAGCAGTTCTTC,CASSQKAGTGAMYEQFF
NA,NA,TRBV7-2,TRBJ2-1,14,TGTGCCAGCAGCTTAGTCCCTGACCCCTCCTGGCAGTTCTTC,CASSLVPDPSWQFF
NA,NA,TRBV2,TRBJ2-1,11,TGTGCCAGCAGTGTCGCAGCATGGCAGTTCTTC,CASSVAAWQFF
NA,NA,TRBV9,TRBJ1-1,14,TGTGCCAGCAGCGTAGAACAGAGGAACACTGAAGCTTTCTTT,CASSVEQRNTEAFF
NA,NA,TRBV7-2,TRBJ1-6,16,TGTGCCAGCAGCTTAGTACCGGGTCGAGATAATTCACCCCTCCACTTT,CASSLVPGRDNSPLHF
NA,NA,TRBV5-1,TRBJ1-1,13,TGCGCCAGCAGCTTGACGGGACTGCGCGAAGCTTTCTTT,CASSLTGLREAFF
NA,NA,TRBV2,TRBJ1-2,14,TGTGCCAGCAGCCCTGTCGGGGACGGCTATGGCTACACCTTC,CASSPVGDGYGYTF
NA,NA,TRBV7-2,TRBJ2-7,15,TGTGCCAGCACCCCTCAATTCGGGGTGAGCGGCGAGCAGTACTTC,CASTPQFGVSGEQYF
NA,NA,TRBV28,TRBJ1-5,15,TGTGCCAGCAGAACCCGGACAGATAGCAATCAGCCCCAGCATTTT,CASRTRTDSNQPQHF
NA,NA,TRBV5-1,TRBJ2-5,13,TGCGCCAGCAGACCTGCGTTCCTAGAGACCCAGTACTTC,CASRPAFLETQYF
NA,NA,TRBV5-6,TRBJ1-2,15,TGTGCCAGCAGGATAGGAAAAACCCACCTTTATGGCTACACCTTC,CASRIGKTHLYGYTF
NA,NA,TRBV10-3,TRBJ2-1,22,TGTGCCATCAGTGGGGAGCTCTTCACTAGGGGCTCGACCCGGAGCTCCTACAATGAGCAGTTCTTC,CAISGELFTRGSTRSSYNEQFF
NA,NA,TRBV27,TRBJ2-5,15,TGTGCCAGCAGCTCCCGGCTACAGGTAGCGGAGACCCAGTACTTC,CASSSRLQVAETQYF
NA,TRBD2,TRBV9,TRBJ2-3,18,TGTGCCAGCAGCGGAGGACCCGGGACTAGCGTCTTCACAGATACGCAGTATTTT,CASSGGPGTSVFTDTQYF
once,NA,TRBV7-8,TRBJ1-1,13,TGTGCCAGCAGCTTAGGACGAAACACTGAAGCTTTCTTT,CASSLGRNTEAFF
NA,NA,TRBV5-1,TRBJ1-1,12,TGCGCCAGCATCGTCTGGGAGACTGAAGCTTTCTTT,CASIVWETEAFF
NA,TRBD1,TRBV6-5,TRBJ1-2,13,TGTGCCAGCAGCCTAGGACAGGGAATTGGCTACACCTTC,CASSLGQGIGYTF
NA,NA,TRBV28,TRBJ2-5,13,TGTGCCAGCAGTTTGGGACCACAAGAGACCCAGTACTTC,CASSLGPQETQYF
NA,NA,TRBV4-1,TRBJ1-2,16,TGCGCCAGCAGCCAGGGCTCAGGGGACGTGGGCTATGGCTACACCTTC,CASSQGSGDVGYGYTF
NA,NA,TRBV19,TRBJ1-1,12,TGTGCCAGTAGCGCCGACAGTACTGAAGCTTTCTTT,CASSADSTEAFF
NA,TRBD2,TRBV7-2,TRBJ2-5,16,TGTGCCAGCAGTTTCGGGGGGGCTAGCGGGGAAGAGACCCAGTACTTC,CASSFGGASGEETQYF
NA,NA,TRBV5-4,TRBJ2-3,14,TGTGCCAGCAGCTTGGCTCAGGGGACAGATACGCAGTATTTT,CASSLAQGTDTQYF
NA,NA,TRBV19,TRBJ1-1,16,TGTGCCAGTAGTATAGACTCAAGGAGTTTGAACACTGAAGCTTTCTTT,CASSIDSRSLNTEAFF
NA,NA,TRBV28,TRBJ1-2,13,TGTGCCAGCAGTTTAGCAGGGTACTATGGCTACACCTTC,CASSLAGYYGYTF
NA,NA,TRBV28,TRBJ1-2,13,TGTGCCAGCATAGAGACAGGCTCCTATGGCTACACCTTC,CASIETGSYGYTF